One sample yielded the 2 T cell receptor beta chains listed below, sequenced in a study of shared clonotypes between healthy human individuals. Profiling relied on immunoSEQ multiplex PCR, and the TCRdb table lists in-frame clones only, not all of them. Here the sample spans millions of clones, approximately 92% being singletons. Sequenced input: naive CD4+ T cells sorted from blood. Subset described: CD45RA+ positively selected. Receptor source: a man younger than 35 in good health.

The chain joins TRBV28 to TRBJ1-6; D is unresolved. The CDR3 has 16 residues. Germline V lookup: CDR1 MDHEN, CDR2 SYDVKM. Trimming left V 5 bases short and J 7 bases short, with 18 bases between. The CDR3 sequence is CASSPGRPTGNSPLHF. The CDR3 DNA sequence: TGTGCCAGCAGTCCCGGACGGCCGACGGGCAATTCACCCCTCCACTTT.

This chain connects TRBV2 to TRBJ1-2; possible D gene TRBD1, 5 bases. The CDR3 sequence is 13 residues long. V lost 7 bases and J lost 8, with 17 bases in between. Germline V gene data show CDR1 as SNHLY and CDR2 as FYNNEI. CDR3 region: CASTAGELSGYTF. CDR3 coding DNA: TGTGCCAGCACCGCGGGGGAATTGAGCGGCTACACCTTC. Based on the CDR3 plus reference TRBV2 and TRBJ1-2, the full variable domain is EPEVTQTPSHQVTQMGQEVILRCVPISNHLYFYWYRQILGQKVEFLVSFYNNEISEKSEIFDDQFSVERPDGSNFTLKIRSTKLEDSAMYFCASTAGELSGYTFGSGTRLTVV.